This T cell receptor beta chain was sequenced in a study of cytomegalovirus exposure and HLA in healthy donors. Overall study results and limits: As a later analysis showed, several of the most significant clusters appeared to be linked to common viral pathogens. Highly shared variants forming one cluster were likely a sequencing artifact. Only CMV serostatus was available as immune exposure information. Because they were indistinguishable, some V segments, including TRBV6-2 and TRBV6-3, were excluded.

Regarding this clone: What it binds is not known.

PCR was performed using 60 Vbeta and 13 Jbeta primers. The data were produced by immunoSEQ multiplex PCR, yet TCRdb's version contains in-frame clones alone and is incomplete. The top ten hold 2% to 2.5% of the sample, which has under 300,000 clones, 84% seen once. The CDR3 contains 15 residues. Trimming removed 4 bases at V and 5 bases at J, with 17 bases between. The germline gives CDR1 MDHEN, CDR2 SYDVKM. Sample: PBMCs. This receptor was identified in a woman in her thirties or forties in good health and CMV-seropositive. The gene calls are TRBV28 and TRBJ1-2; D is perhaps TRBD1 (5 bases). The CDR3 region is CASSSAGEVTYGYTF. The CDR3 DNA follows: TGTGCCAGCAGTTCAGCGGGGGAGGTCACTTATGGCTACACCTTC.